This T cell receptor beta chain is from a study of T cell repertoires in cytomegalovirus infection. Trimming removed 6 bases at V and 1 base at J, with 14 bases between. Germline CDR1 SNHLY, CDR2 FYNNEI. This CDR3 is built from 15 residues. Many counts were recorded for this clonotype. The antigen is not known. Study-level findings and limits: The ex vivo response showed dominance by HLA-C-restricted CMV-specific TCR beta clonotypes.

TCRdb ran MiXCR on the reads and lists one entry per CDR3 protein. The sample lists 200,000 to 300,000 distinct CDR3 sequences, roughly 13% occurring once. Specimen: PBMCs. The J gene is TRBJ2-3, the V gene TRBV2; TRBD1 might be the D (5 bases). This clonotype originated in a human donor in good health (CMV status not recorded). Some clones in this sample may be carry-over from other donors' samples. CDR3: CASRGGQGGTDTQYF. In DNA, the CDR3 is TGTGCCAGCAGGGGTGGGCAGGGTGGCACAGATACGCAGTATTTT.